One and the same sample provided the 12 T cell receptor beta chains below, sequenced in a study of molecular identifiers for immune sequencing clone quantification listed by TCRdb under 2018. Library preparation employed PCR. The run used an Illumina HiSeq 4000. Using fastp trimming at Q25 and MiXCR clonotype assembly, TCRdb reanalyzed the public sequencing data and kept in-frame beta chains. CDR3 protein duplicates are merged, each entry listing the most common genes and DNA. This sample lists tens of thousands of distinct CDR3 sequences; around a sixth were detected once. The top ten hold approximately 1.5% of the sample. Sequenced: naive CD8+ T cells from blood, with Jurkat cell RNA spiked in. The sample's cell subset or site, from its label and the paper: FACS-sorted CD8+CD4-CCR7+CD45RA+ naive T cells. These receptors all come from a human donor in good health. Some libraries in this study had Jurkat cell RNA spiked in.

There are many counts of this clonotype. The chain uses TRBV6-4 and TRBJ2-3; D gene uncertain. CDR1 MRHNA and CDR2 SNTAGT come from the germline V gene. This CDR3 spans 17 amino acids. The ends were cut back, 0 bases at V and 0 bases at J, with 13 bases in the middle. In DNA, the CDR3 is TGTGCCAGCAGTGACTCGCCATCGGGCGGTAGCACAGATACGCAGTATTTT. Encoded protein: CASSDSPSGGSTDTQYF.

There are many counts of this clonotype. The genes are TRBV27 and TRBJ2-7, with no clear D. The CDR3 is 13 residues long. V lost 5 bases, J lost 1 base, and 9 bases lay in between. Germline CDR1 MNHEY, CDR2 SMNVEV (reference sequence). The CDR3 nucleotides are TGTGCCAGCAGTCCAATTCCGTCCTACGAGCAGTACTTC. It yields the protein CASSPIPSYEQYF.

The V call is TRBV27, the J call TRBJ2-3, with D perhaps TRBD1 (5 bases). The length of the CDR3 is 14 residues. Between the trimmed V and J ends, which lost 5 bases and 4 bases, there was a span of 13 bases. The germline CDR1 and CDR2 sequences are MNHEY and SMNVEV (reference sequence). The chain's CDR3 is CASSLLPGSDTQYF. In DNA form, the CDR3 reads TGTGCCAGCAGTCTACTCCCAGGGTCAGATACGCAGTATTTT.

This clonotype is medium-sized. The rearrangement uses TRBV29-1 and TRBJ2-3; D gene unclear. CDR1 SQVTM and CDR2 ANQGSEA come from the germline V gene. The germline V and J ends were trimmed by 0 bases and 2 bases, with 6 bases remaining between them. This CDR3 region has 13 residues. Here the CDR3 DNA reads TGCAGCGTTGAAGATGGCCCCACAGATACGCAGTATTTT. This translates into CSVEDGPTDTQYF.

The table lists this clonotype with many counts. The CDR3 DNA sequence: TGTGCCAGCAGCCAAGTCTCCGGTTACTATGGCTACACCTTC. Translation gives CASSQVSGYYGYTF. The V and J genes are TRBV14 and TRBJ1-2; D remains unclear. The CDR3 contains 14 residues. CDR1 is SGHDN, CDR2 FVKESK, per germline. V lost 1 base to trimming and J lost 3 bases, with 9 bases between them.

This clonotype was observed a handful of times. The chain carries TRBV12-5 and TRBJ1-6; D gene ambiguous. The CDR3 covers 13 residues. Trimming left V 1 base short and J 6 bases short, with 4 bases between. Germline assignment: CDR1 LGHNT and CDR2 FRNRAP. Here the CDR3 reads CASGLALNSPLHF. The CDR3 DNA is TGTGCTAGTGGTTTGGCACTTAATTCACCCCTCCACTTT. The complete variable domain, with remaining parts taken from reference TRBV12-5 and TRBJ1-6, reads DARVTQTPRHKVTEMGQEVTMRCQPILGHNTVFWYRQTMMQGLELLAYFRNRAPLDDSGMPKDRFSAEMPDATLATLKIQPSEPRDSAVYFCASGLALNSPLHFGNGTRLTVT.

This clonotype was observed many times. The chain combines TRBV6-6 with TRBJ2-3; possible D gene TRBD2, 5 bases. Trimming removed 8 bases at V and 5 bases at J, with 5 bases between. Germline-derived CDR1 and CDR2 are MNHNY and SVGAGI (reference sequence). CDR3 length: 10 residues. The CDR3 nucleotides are TGTGCCAGCCGGGGAGATACGCAGTATTTT. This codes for CASRGDTQYF.

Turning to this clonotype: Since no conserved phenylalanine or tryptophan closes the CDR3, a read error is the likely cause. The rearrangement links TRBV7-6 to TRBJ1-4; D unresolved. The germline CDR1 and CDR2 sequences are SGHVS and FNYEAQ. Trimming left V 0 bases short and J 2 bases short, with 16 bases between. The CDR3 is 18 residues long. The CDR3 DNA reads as TGTGCCAGCAGCTTAGCGCTGGGAGGGTTTGAGACTAATGAAAAACTGTTTCTT. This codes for CASSLALGGFETNEKLFL.

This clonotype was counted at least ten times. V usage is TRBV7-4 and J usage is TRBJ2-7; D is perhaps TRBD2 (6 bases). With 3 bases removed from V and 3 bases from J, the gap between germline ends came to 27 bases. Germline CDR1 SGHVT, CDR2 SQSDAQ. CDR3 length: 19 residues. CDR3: CASSFGRPASWGGDYEQYF. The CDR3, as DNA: TGTGCCAGCAGCTTCGGTCGTCCCGCCTCATGGGGAGGTGACTACGAGCAGTACTTC.

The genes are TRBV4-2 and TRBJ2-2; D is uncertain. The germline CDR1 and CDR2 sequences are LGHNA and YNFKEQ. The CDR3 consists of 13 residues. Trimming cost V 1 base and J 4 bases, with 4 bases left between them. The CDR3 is CASSQVATGELFF. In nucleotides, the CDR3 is TGTGCCAGCAGCCAAGTGGCCACCGGGGAGCTGTTTTTT.

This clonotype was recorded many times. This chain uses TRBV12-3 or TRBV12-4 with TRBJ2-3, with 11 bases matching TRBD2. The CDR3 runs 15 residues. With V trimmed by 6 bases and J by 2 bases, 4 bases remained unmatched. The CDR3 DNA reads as TGTGCCAGCAGGGGGACTAGCGGTTACACAGATACGCAGTATTTT. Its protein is CASRGTSGYTDTQYF.

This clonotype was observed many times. CDR3 sequence reads: CASSQEATGYDGELFF. In DNA, the CDR3 is TGCGCCAGCAGCCAAGAGGCGACAGGGTATGACGGGGAGCTGTTTTTT. J is TRBJ2-2 and V is TRBV4-3, with TRBD1 matching 7 bases. Germline values: CDR1 LGHNA, CDR2 YSLEER. Trimming cost V 0 bases and J 7 bases; bases outside gene matches: 8. The CDR3 totals 16 residues.